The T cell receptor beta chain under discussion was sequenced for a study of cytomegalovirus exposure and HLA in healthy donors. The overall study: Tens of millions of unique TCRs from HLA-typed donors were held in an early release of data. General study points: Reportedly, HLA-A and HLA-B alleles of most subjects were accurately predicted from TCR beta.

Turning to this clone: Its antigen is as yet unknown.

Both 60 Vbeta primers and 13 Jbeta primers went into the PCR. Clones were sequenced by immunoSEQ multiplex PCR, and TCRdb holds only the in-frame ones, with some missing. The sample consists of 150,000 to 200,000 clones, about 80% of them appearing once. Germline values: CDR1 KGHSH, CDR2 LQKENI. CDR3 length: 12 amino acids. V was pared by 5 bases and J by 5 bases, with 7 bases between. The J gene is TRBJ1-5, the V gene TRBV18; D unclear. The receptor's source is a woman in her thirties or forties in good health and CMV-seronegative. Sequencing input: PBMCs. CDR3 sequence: CASSDGDQPQHF. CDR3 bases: TGTGCCAGCTCAGACGGGGATCAGCCCCAGCATTTT.